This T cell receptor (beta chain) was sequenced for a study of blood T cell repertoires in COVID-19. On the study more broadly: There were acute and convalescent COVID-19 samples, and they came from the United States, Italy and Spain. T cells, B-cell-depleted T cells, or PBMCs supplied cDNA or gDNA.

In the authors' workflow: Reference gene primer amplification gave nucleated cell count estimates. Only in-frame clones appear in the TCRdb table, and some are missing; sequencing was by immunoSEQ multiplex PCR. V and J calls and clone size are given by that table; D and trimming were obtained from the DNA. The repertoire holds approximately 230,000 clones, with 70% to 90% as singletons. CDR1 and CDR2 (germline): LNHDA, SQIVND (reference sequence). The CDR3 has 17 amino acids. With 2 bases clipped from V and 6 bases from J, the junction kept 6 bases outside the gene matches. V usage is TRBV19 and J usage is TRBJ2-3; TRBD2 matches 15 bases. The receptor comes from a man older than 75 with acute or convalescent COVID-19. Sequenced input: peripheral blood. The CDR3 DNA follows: TGTGCCAGTAGTATACCGGGACTAGCGGGGGGCTCGGATACGCAGTATTTT. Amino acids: CASSIPGLAGGSDTQYF.